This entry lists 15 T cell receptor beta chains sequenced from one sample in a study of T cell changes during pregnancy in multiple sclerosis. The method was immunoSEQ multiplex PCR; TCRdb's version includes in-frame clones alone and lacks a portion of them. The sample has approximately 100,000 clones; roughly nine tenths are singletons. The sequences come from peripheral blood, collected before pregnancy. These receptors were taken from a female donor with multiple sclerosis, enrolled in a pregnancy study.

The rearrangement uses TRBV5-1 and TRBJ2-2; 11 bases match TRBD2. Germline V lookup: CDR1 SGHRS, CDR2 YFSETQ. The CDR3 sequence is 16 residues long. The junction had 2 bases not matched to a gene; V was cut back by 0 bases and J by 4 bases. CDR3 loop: CASSLELAGATGELFF. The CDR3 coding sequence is TGCGCCAGCAGCTTGGAACTAGCGGGGGCCACCGGGGAGCTGTTTTTT.

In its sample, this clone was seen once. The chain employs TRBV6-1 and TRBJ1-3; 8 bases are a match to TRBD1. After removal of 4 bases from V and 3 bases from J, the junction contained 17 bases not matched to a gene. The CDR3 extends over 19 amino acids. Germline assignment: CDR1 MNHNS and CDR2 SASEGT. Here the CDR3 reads CASSAQGARGSRFGNTIYF. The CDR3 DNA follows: TGTGCCAGCAGTGCCCAGGGGGCGCGGGGGTCAAGGTTTGGAAACACCATATATTTT.

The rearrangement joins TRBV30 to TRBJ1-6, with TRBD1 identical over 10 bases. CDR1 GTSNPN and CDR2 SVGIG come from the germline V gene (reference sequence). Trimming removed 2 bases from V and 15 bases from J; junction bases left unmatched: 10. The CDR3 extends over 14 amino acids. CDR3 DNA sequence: TGTGCCTGGAGTATTGACAGGGGGCGGGTGGTCCTCCACTTT. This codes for CAWSIDRGRVVLHF.

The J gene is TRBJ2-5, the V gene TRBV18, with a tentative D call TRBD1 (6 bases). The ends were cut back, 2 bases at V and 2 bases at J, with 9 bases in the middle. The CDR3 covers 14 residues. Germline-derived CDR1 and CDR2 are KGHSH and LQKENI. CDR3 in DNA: TGTGCCAGCTCACCAAGGACAGAGCAAGAGACCCAGTACTTC. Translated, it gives CASSPRTEQETQYF.

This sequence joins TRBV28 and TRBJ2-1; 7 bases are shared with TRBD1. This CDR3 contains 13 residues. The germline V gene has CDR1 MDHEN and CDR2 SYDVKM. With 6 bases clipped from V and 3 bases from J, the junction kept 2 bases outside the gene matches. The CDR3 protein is CASRGQLYNEQFF. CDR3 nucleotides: TGTGCCAGCAGGGGACAGCTCTACAATGAGCAGTTCTTC.

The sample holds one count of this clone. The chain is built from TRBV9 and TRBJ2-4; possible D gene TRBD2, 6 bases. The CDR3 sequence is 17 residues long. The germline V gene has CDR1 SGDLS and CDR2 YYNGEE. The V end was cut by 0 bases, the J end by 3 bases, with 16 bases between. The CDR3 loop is CASSVGLVPGGKNIQYF. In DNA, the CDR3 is TGTGCCAGCAGCGTAGGGTTGGTTCCCGGGGGCAAAAACATTCAGTACTTC.

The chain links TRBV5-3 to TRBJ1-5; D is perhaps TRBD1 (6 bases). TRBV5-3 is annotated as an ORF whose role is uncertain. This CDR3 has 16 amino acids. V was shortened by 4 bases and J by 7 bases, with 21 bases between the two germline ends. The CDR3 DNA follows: TGTGCCAGAAGCCAAAAGAATCCAGACAGGAGCCAGCCCCAGCATTTT. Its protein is CARSQKNPDRSQPQHF.

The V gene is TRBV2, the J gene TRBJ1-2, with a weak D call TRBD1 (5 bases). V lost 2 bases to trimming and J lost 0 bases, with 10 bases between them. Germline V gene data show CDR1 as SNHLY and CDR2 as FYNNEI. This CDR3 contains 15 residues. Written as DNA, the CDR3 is TGTGCCAGCAGTGAATTCCCGACAGCTAACTATGGCTACACCTTC. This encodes CASSEFPTANYGYTF.

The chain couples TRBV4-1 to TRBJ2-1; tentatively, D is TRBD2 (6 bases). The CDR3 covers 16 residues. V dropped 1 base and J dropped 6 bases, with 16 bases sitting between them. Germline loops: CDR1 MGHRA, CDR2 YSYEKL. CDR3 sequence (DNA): TGCGCCAGCAGCCAAGGCCTAGCGCTGACCTTCAATGAGCAGTTCTTC. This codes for CASSQGLALTFNEQFF.

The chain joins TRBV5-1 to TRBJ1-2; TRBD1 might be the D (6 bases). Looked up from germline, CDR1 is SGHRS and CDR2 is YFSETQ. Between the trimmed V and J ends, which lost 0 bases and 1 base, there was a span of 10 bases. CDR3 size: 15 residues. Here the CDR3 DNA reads TGCGCCAGCAGCTTGGTGCAGGGGAGTAACTATGGCTACACCTTC. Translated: CASSLVQGSNYGYTF.

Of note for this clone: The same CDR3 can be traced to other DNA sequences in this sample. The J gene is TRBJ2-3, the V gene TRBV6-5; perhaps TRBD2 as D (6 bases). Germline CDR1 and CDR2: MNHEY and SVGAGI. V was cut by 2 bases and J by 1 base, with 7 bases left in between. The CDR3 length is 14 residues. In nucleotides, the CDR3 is TGTGCCAGCAGTTACCAGCGGGGCACAGATACGCAGTATTTT. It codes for CASSYQRGTDTQYF.

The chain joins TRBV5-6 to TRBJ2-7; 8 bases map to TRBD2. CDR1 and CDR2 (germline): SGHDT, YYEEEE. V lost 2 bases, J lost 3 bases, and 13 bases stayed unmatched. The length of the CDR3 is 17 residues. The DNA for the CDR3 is TGTGCCAGCAGCTTCTCTGGACTAGCTGAGGCAGACTACGAGCAGTACTTC. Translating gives CASSFSGLAEADYEQYF.

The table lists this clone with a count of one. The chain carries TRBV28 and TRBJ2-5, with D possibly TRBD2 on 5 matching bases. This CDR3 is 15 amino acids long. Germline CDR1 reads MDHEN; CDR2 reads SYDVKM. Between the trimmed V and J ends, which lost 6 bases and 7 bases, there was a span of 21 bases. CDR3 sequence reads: CASSRTRTRHGTQYF. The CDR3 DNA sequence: TGTGCCAGCAGCCGTACCCGGACTCGACACGGGACCCAGTACTTC.

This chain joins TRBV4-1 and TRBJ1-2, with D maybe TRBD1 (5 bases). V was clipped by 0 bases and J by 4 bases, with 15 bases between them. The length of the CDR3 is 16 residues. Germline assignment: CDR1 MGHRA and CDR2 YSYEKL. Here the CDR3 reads CASSQEWQGDTYGYTF. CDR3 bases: TGCGCCAGCAGCCAAGAATGGCAGGGTGATACCTATGGCTACACCTTC.

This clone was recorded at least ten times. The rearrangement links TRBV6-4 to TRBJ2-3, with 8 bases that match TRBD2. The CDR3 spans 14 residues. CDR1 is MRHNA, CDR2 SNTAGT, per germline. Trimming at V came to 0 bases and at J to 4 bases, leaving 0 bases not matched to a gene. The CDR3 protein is CASSDSSGADTQYF. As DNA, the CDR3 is TGTGCCAGCAGTGACTCTAGCGGGGCAGATACGCAGTATTTT.